This TCR beta chain was retrieved from a study of blood T cell repertoires in COVID-19. The wider study: Material from acute and convalescent COVID-19 was sourced from the United States, Italy and Spain.

In the authors' methods: Reference gene primers were amplified, and this amplification served to estimate nucleated cell counts. Only in-frame clones appear in the TCRdb table, and some are missing; sequencing was by immunoSEQ multiplex PCR. The DNA gave D and trimming, while V, J and clone size come from that table. The sample includes over 250,000 clones, under 90% of them seen just once. This CDR3 comprises 18 residues. Germline CDR1 is SGHNT and CDR2 is YENEEA. Germline trimming cut 7 bases from V and 5 bases from J; bases unmatched to any gene: 12. This chain uses TRBV11-3 with TRBJ2-2; 14 bases match TRBD2. Sequencing was performed on peripheral blood. The TCR comes from a man aged 45-65 years with acute or convalescent COVID-19. The DNA for the CDR3 is TGTGCCAGCACCGACAGGACTAGCGGGGGGAACCCAACCGGGGAGCTGTTTTTT. Its translation is CASTDRTSGGNPTGELFF.